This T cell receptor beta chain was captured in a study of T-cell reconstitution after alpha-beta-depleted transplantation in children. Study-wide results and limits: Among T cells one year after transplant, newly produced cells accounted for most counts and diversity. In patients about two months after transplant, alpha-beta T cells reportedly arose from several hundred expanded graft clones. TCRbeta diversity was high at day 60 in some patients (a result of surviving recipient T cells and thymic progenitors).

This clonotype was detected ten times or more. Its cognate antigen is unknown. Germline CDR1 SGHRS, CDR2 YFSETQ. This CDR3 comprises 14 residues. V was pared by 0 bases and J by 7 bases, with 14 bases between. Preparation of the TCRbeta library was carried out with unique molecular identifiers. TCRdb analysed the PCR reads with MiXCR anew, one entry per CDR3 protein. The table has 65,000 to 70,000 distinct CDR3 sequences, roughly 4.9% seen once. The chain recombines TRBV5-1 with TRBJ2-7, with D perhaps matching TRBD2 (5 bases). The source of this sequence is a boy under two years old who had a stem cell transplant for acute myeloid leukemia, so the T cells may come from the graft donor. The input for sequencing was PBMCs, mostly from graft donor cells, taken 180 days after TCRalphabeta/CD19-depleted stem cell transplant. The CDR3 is CASSLVRGDLEQYF. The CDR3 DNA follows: TGCGCCAGCAGCTTGGTCCGGGGTGACTTAGAGCAGTACTTC.